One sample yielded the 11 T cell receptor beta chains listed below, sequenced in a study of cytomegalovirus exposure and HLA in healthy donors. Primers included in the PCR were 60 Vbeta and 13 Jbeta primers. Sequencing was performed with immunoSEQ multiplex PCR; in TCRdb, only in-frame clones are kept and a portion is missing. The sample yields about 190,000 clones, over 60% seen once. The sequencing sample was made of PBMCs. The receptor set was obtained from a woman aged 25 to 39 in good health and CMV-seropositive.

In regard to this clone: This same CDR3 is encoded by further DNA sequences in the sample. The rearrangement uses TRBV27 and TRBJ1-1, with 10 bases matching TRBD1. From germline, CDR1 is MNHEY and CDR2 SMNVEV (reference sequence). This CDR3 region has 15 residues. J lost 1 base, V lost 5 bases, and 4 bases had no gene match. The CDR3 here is CASSPWDRGNTEAFF. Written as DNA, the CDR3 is TGTGCCAGCAGTCCATGGGACAGGGGGAACACTGAAGCTTTCTTT.

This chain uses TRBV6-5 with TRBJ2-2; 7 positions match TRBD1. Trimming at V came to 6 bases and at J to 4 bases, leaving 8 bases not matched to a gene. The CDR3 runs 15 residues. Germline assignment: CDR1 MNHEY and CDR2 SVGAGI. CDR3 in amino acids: CASRRTGSGTGELFF. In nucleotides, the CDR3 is TGTGCCAGCAGACGGACAGGATCGGGCACCGGGGAGCTGTTTTTT.

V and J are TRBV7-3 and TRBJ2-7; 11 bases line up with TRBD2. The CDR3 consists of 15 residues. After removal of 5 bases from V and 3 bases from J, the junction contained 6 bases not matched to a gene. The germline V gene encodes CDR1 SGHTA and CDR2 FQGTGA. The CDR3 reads CASSLGLAGIYEQYF. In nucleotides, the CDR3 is TGTGCCAGCAGCCTCGGACTAGCGGGCATCTACGAGCAGTACTTC.

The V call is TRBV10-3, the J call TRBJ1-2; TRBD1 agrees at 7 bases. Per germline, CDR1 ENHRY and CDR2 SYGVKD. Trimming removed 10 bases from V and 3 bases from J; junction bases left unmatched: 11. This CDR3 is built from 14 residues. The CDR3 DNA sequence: TGTGCCACACAGCAGGGGGGAGAGGACTATGGCTACACCTTC. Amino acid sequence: CATQQGGEDYGYTF.

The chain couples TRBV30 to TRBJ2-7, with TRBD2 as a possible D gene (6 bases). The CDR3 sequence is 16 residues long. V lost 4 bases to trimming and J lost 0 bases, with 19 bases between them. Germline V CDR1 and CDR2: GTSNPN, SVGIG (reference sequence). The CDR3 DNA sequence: TGTGCCTGGACCCCACGGGGGACTCGGAGCTCCTACGAGCAGTACTTC. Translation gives CAWTPRGTRSSYEQYF.

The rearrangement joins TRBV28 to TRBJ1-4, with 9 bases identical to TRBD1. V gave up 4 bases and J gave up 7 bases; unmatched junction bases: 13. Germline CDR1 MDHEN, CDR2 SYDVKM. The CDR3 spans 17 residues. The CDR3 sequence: CASSSPSGTGRIEKLFF. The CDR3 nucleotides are TGTGCCAGCAGTTCCCCCAGTGGGACAGGGCGAATTGAAAAACTGTTTTTT.

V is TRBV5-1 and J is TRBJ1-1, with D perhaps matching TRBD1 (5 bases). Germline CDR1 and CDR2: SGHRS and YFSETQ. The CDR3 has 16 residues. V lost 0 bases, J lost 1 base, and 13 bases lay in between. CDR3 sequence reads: CASSLAGRGPNTEAFF. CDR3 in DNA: TGCGCCAGCAGCTTGGCCGGGCGGGGACCGAACACTGAAGCTTTCTTT. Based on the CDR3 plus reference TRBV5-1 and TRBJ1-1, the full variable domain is KAGVTQTPRYLIKTRGQQVTLSCSPISGHRSVSWYQQTPGQGLQFLFEYFSETQRNKGNFPGRFSGRQFSNSRSEMNVSTLELGDSALYLCASSLAGRGPNTEAFFGQGTRLTVV.

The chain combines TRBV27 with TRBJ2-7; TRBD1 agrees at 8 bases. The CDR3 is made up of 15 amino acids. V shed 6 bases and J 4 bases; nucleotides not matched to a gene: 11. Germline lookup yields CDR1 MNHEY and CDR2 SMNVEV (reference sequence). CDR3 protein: CASRTRQGMRYEQYF. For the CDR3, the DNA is TGTGCCAGCAGAACAAGACAGGGGATGAGGTACGAGCAGTACTTC.

This CDR3 is CAISSSGGASNEQFF. The CDR3, as DNA: TGTGCCATCAGCAGTAGCGGGGGGGCCTCCAATGAGCAGTTCTTC. V usage is TRBV10-3 and J usage is TRBJ2-1; 11 bases map to TRBD2. The ends lost 6 bases at V and 6 bases at J; junction bases unmatched: 7. The CDR3 is 15 residues long. Germline V gene lookup returns CDR1 ENHRY and CDR2 SYGVKD.

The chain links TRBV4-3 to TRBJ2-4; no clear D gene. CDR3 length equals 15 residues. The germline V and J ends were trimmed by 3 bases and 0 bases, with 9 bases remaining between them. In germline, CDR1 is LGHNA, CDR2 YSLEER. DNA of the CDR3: TGCGCCAGCAGCCACGAGAACCTAGCCAAAAACATTCAGTACTTC. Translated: CASSHENLAKNIQYF.

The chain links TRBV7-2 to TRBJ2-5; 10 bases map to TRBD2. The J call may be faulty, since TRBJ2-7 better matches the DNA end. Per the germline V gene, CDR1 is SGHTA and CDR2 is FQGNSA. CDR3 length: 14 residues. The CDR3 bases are TGTGCCAGCAGCTACCGGACTAGCGGTTACGAGCAGTACTTC. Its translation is CASSYRTSGYEQYF.